A selection of T cell receptor beta chains follows, all from one sample in a study of cytotoxic CD8 clonotypes in ibrutinib-treated CLL. Measured with immunoSEQ multiplex PCR; TCRdb has only the in-frame clones, and not every one. The sample includes 300,000 or so clones, over 55% seen only once; the top ten take about 6.7%. The starting material was PBMCs, obtained after 36 months of ibrutinib treatment. These receptors all stem from a human donor with chronic lymphocytic leukemia. Both conserved end residues are part of each CDR3. The D gene is left open where the match is weak. Size tells how often a clone was seen (once, few, many) or the class of an expanded clone, and some rows leave it out.

j_call v_call d_call clone_size cdr3_aa cdr3_nt
TRBJ2-5 TRBV7-8 TRBD1 - CASSFKGQGQEAQYF TGTGCCAGCAGTTTTAAGGGACAGGGTCAAGAGGCCCAGTACTTC
TRBJ1-2 TRBV6-1 - - CASSWLDYGYTF TGTGCCAGCTCCTGGTTGGACTATGGCTACACCTTC
TRBJ1-5 TRBV19 - - CASSITEYSNQPQHF TGTGCCAGTAGTATTACAGAATATAGCAATCAGCCCCAGCATTTT
TRBJ2-7 TRBV7-2 - - CASSSPYPDSNSPYEQYF TGTGCCAGCAGCTCGCCCTACCCAGACAGCAACAGCCCCTACGAGCAGTACTTC
TRBJ2-5 TRBV6-5 - - CASSHRIQETQYF TGTGCCAGCAGTCACAGGATTCAAGAGACCCAGTACTTC
TRBJ2-2 TRBV19 - few CASSRGRISQAGELFF TGTGCCAGTAGTAGGGGAAGGATAAGCCAAGCCGGGGAGCTGTTTTTT
TRBJ2-5 TRBV29-1 - - CSVTNGGGETQYF TGCAGTGTCACTAACGGGGGCGGGGAGACCCAGTACTTC
TRBJ2-7 TRBV11-3 TRBD1 - CASSPTIQGFAEQYF TGTGCCAGCAGCCCTACTATACAGGGGTTCGCCGAGCAGTACTTC
TRBJ1-6 TRBV28 - - CASSHTYSPLHF TGTGCCAGCAGTCACACTTATTCACCCCTCCACTTT
TRBJ2-1 TRBV11-3 - - CASSLGGGLIYNEQFF TGTGCCAGCAGCTTAGGGGGCGGGCTGATCTACAATGAGCAGTTCTTC
TRBJ1-1 TRBV9 - - CASSADRDTEAFF TGTGCCAGCAGTGCCGACCGCGACACTGAAGCTTTCTTT
TRBJ2-1 TRBV9 TRBD1 once CASSRRTGGSTSYNEQFF TGTGCCAGCAGCAGGCGGACAGGGGGCTCAACCTCCTACAATGAGCAGTTCTTC
TRBJ2-7 TRBV9 - once CASSVEPLSYEQYF TGTGCCAGCAGCGTAGAGCCCCTCTCCTACGAGCAGTACTTC
TRBJ2-7 TRBV7-3 TRBD2 - CASSLTAGTTVAHEQYF TGTGCCAGCAGCTTAACAGCCGGGACTACAGTCGCCCACGAGCAGTACTTC
TRBJ2-7 TRBV28 TRBD2 few CASSYRTSGRRYEQYF TGTGCCAGCAGTTACCGGACTAGCGGGAGGAGGTACGAGCAGTACTTC
TRBJ1-5 TRBV6-5 - - CASSRSGGANQPQHF TGTGCCAGCAGCCGAAGCGGGGGCGCAAATCAGCCCCAGCATTTT
TRBJ2-7 TRBV5-1 - - CASSWRDVNYEQYF TGCGCCAGCAGCTGGAGGGACGTCAACTACGAGCAGTACTTC
TRBJ2-1 TRBV13 TRBD2 - CASSLTAGEDNEQFF TGTGCCAGCAGCTTAACAGCGGGGGAAGACAATGAGCAGTTCTTC
TRBJ2-1 TRBV18 - once CASSPPLEASYNEQFF TGTGCCAGCTCACCACCGTTAGAAGCCTCCTACAATGAGCAGTTCTTC
TRBJ1-5 TRBV19 TRBD1 - CASSIWDRYDQPQHF TGTGCCAGTAGTATTTGGGACAGGTACGATCAGCCCCAGCATTTC
TRBJ1-1 TRBV11-2 TRBD1 few CASSLLTGWNTEAFF TGTGCCAGCAGCTTGCTGACAGGGTGGAACACTGAAGCTTTCTTT
TRBJ1-2 TRBV29-1 - - CSDQTSGPKTSF TGCAGCGACCAAACATCTGGACCTAAAACTTCATTC
TRBJ2-1 TRBV12-5 TRBD2 few CASGLVTSGRANNEQFF TGTGCTAGTGGTTTGGTAACCAGCGGGAGGGCCAACAATGAGCAGTTCTTC
TRBJ2-2 TRBV7-3 TRBD2 - CASSLMWGSGGPNTGELFF TGTGCCAGCAGCTTAATGTGGGGAAGCGGGGGACCGAACACCGGGGAGCTGTTTTTT
TRBJ2-5 TRBV6-1 TRBD2 - CASRGLADQETQYF TGTGCCAGCAGGGGACTAGCGGATCAAGAGACCCAGTACTTC
TRBJ2-3 TRBV5-1 - - CASSLEDTQYF TGCGCCAGCAGCTTGGAGGATACGCAGTATTTT
TRBJ2-7 TRBV19 - - CASSDLRDSYEQYF TGTGCCAGTAGCGACCTAAGGGACTCCTACGAGCAGTACTTC
TRBJ1-2 TRBV29-1 - - CSVWGGAAYGYTF TGCAGCGTATGGGGAGGAGCTGCCTATGGCTACACCTTC
TRBJ1-4 TRBV15 TRBD1 few CATRQGALDEKLFF TGTGCCACCAGACAGGGGGCGTTGGATGAAAAACTGTTTTTT
TRBJ1-1 TRBV9 - - CASSETPLNTEAFF TGTGCCAGCAGCGAAACACCCTTGAACACTGAAGCTTTCTTT
TRBJ1-2 TRBV6-1 TRBD1 - CASSEAPGQGYGYTF TGTGCCAGCAGTGAAGCCCCGGGACAGGGTTATGGCTACACCTTC
TRBJ2-1 TRBV4-1 TRBD2 - CASSQEGASGRFDEQFF TGCGCCAGCAGCCAAGAAGGAGCTAGCGGGAGATTCGATGAGCAGTTCTTC
TRBJ2-6 TRBV29-1 - - CSVVDISGANVLTF TGCAGCGTTGTTGACATTTCTGGGGCCAACGTCCTGACTTTC
TRBJ2-2 TRBV6-6 - - CASSTTGELFF TGTGCCAGCAGCACAACAGGGGAGCTGTTTTTT
TRBJ2-7 TRBV7-9 - - CASSLVGDEQYF TGTGCCAGCAGCTTAGTGGGGGACGAGCAGTACTTC
TRBJ1-2 TRBV29-1 - - CSVPDSGYGYTF TGCAGCGTCCCGGACAGCGGCTATGGCTACACCTTC
TRBJ2-2 TRBV7-2 - - CASSLAFHTGELFF TGTGCCAGCAGCTTAGCGTTTCACACCGGGGAGCTGTTTTTT
TRBJ2-7 TRBV6-1 - - CASSEAGSGYEQYF TGTGCCAGCAGTGAGGCGGGGTCCGGATACGAGCAGTACTTC
TRBJ2-1 TRBV6-5 TRBD2 once CASSYSAGGGEQFF TGTGCCAGCAGTTACTCAGCGGGAGGGGGTGAGCAGTTCTTC
TRBJ2-7 TRBV11-3 - few CASSFSYGAGEQYF TGTGCCAGCAGCTTTAGTTATGGGGCCGGCGAGCAGTACTTC
TRBJ1-5 TRBV2 TRBD1 - CASSQTGGGQPQHF TGTGCCAGCAGTCAGACAGGGGGCGGTCAGCCCCAGCATTTT
TRBJ2-2 TRBV7-2 - - CASSSTGRGELFF TGTGCCAGCAGCTCGACGGGCCGGGGGGAGCTGTTTTTT
TRBJ1-4 TRBV4-1 TRBD1 - CASSQELLGTGGQLATNEKLFF TGCGCCAGCAGCCAAGAACTGCTGGGGACAGGGGGCCAACTTGCAACTAATGAAAAACTGTTTTTT
TRBJ2-7 TRBV5-1 TRBD1 - CASSAGQGAYEQYF TGCGCCAGCAGCGCGGGACAGGGGGCCTACGAGCAGTACTTC
TRBJ2-7 TRBV7-6 TRBD2 - CASGREGPYEQYF TGTGCCAGCGGGCGGGAGGGCCCCTACGAGCAGTACTTC
TRBJ1-2 TRBV5-1 TRBD1 - CASSLEGQGRHGYTF TGCGCCAGCAGCTTGGAGGGACAGGGAAGGCATGGCTACACCTTC
TRBJ2-7 TRBV10-3 TRBD2 - CAIRRLATGYEQYF TGTGCCATCAGGAGACTAGCGACAGGCTACGAGCAGTACTTC
TRBJ2-3 TRBV29-1 - - CSVRTTLPTDTQYF TGCAGCGTTAGAACAACCCTACCCACAGATACGCAGTATTTT
TRBJ2-7 TRBV27 TRBD2 - CASSLLAGGPSYEQYF TGTGCCAGCAGTTTGCTAGCGGGAGGGCCGTCCTACGAGCAGTACTTC
TRBJ1-5 TRBV2 TRBD1 - CASRRTGGSNQPQHF TGTGCCAGCAGGCGGACAGGGGGAAGCAATCAGCCCCAGCATTTT
TRBJ2-5 TRBV5-6 - - CASSGIHETQYF TGTGCCAGCAGCGGCATACATGAGACCCAGTACTTC
TRBJ2-3 TRBV5-1 - - CASSLGTGKTQYF TGCGCCAGCAGCTTGGGCACAGGGAAGACGCAGTATTTT
TRBJ2-1 TRBV5-1 - once CASSLTGEGNEQFF TGCGCCAGCAGCTTGACAGGGGAGGGAAATGAGCAGTTCTTC